These 9 T cell receptor beta chains share one sample of origin, sequenced in a study of blood T cell repertoires in COVID-19 (dated by TCRdb to about 2020). Library method: the immunoSEQ multiplex PCR assay. In its TCRdb copy, this immuneACCESS table keeps in-frame sequences only and misses some clones. Where compared with another copy, unresolved V genes explain less than half of these, and the others have no known cause. Across this sample there are under 250,000 clones, with around nine tenths seen only once. The biggest ten clones account for around 0.7% of the sample. Specimen: peripheral blood. These receptors were collected from a man aged 40-49 years with acute or convalescent COVID-19.

The chain couples TRBV27 to TRBJ2-5; 8 bases line up with TRBD2. This CDR3 contains 19 residues. Losses at the gene ends were 4 bases for V and 4 bases for J; bases not matched to a gene: 20. Per the germline V gene, CDR1 is MNHEY and CDR2 is SMNVEV (reference sequence). The CDR3 bases are TGTGCCAGCAGTTCTTACTGGGTAGCGGGATACTTGGGGGTAGAGACCCAGTACTTC. Translation: CASSSYWVAGYLGVETQYF.

The genes are TRBV27 and TRBJ1-5; no definite D call. This CDR3 has 14 residues. V lost 1 base, J lost 0 bases, and 4 bases lay in between. CDR1 and CDR2 (germline): MNHEY, SMNVEV (reference sequence). The CDR3 DNA is TGTGCCAGCAGTTTATTCGGTAGCAATCAGCCCCAGCATTTT. Protein: CASSLFGSNQPQHF.

The V and J genes are TRBV5-1 and TRBJ2-5; TRBD2 might be the D (6 bases). The germline CDR1 and CDR2 sequences are SGHRS and YFSETQ. Trimming removed 1 base from V and 7 bases from J, with 17 bases in between. This CDR3 spans 15 amino acids. In DNA, the CDR3 is TGCGCCAGCAGCTTGTCTGTCGGGGGAGAGAGGACCCAGTACTTC. It is translated as CASSLSVGGERTQYF. Looking up the rest from reference TRBV5-1 and TRBJ2-5 gives the full variable domain: KAGVTQTPRYLIKTRGQQVTLSCSPISGHRSVSWYQQTPGQGLQFLFEYFSETQRNKGNFPGRFSGRQFSNSRSEMNVSTLELGDSALYLCASSLSVGGERTQYFGPGTRLLVL.

J is TRBJ1-5 and V is TRBV3-1 (or the pseudogene TRBV3-2); D unresolved. CDR3 length: 13 amino acids. The V gene's germline CDR1 is LGHDT and CDR2 YNNKEL (reference sequence). V was trimmed by 0 bases and J by 6 bases, leaving 6 bases between them. The CDR3 loop reads CASSQEAGQPQHF. In nucleotides, the CDR3 is TGTGCCAGCAGCCAAGAAGCGGGTCAGCCCCAGCATTTT.

The chain has TRBV3-1 (or the pseudogene TRBV3-2) and TRBJ2-7; the match to TRBD1 covers 8 bases. Germline V gene sequence: CDR1 LGHDT, CDR2 YNNKEL (reference sequence). CDR3 size: 14 residues. V gave up 5 bases and J gave up 2 bases; unmatched junction bases: 5. This chain's CDR3 is CASSSQGATYEQYF. In DNA, the CDR3 is TGTGCCAGCAGCTCTCAGGGGGCAACCTACGAGCAGTACTTC.

V gene TRBV6-5 combines with J gene TRBJ1-1, with 7 positions matching TRBD1. CDR3 size: 14 residues. Germline lookup yields CDR1 MNHEY and CDR2 SVGAGI. Trimming at V came to 5 bases and at J to 4 bases, leaving 7 bases not matched to a gene. CDR3 nucleotide sequence: TGTGCCAGCAGTACTGGGCCAGGGGGCACTGAAGCTTTCTTT. Protein: CASSTGPGGTEAFF.

This clone was seen more than once but under ten times. V is TRBV6-5 and J is TRBJ2-5; 10 nucleotides line up with TRBD2. V dropped 5 bases and J dropped 5; count of bases not matched to a gene: 8. This CDR3 has 15 residues. Germline assignment: CDR1 MNHEY and CDR2 SVGAGI. The CDR3 DNA reads as TGTGCCAGCAGTCTAGCCCTAGCGGGAGTCGAGACCCAGTACTTC. This codes for CASSLALAGVETQYF.

The chain carries TRBV5-4 and TRBJ2-2; maybe TRBD2 (7 bases). V gave up 3 bases and J gave up 7 bases, with 13 bases separating them. This CDR3 spans 14 amino acids. Germline V gene data show CDR1 as SGHNT and CDR2 as YYREEE (reference sequence). The CDR3 DNA is TGTGCCAGCAGCTCCCGGGGGGCGGGCGGGGAGCTGTTTTTT. Its protein is CASSSRGAGGELFF.

The genes are TRBV19 and TRBJ2-3, with D possibly TRBD2 on 7 matching bases. The CDR3 spans 16 residues. Germline V CDR1 and CDR2: LNHDA, SQIVND (reference sequence). V lost 5 bases to trimming and J lost 0 bases, with 15 bases between them. The CDR3 DNA is TGTGCCAGTAGTTTAGGGGGGGGGTCAAGCACAGATACGCAGTATTTT. Its protein is CASSLGGGSSTDTQYF.